The T cell receptor beta chain described here comes from a study of blood T cell repertoires in COVID-19. On the study more broadly: Both acute and convalescent COVID-19 samples were obtained from the United States, Italy and Spain. Nucleic acid was either cDNA or gDNA, and it came from T cells, B-cell-depleted T cells, or PBMCs.

Germline CDR1 and CDR2: SNHLY and FYNNEI. V was pared by 8 bases and J by 2 bases, with 3 bases of the junction left unmatched. The CDR3 length is 13 residues. In the authors' methods: Cell counts per sample came from amplifying reference gene primers. Profiled with immunoSEQ multiplex PCR; TCRdb holds only in-frame clones, not every one. The V and J calls and clone size are taken from that table; D and trimming were inferred from the DNA. Here the sample spans 240,000 or so clones, approximately 90% being singletons. Specimen: peripheral blood. The chain has TRBV2 and TRBJ2-3, with 8 bases that match TRBD2. This receptor was taken from a man in his fifties or sixties who had recovered from COVID-19. For the CDR3, the DNA is TGTGCCAGCCAGCGGGGGATCACAGATACGCAGTATTTT. Amino acids: CASQRGITDTQYF.